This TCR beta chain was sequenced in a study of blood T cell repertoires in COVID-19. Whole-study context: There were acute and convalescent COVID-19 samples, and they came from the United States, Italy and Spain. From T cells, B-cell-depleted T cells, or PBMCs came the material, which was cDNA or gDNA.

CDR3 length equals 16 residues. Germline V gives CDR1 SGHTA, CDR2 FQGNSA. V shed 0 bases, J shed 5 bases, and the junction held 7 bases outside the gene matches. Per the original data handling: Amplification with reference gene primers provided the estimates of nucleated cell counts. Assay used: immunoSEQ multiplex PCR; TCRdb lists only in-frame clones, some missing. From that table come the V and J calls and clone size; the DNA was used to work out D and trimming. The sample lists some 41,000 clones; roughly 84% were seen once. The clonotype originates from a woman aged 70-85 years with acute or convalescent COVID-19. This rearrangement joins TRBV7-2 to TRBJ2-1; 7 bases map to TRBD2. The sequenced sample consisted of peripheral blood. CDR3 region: CASSLARTGGDNEQFF. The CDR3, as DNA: TGTGCCAGCAGCTTAGCTCGGACTGGGGGGGACAATGAGCAGTTCTTC.